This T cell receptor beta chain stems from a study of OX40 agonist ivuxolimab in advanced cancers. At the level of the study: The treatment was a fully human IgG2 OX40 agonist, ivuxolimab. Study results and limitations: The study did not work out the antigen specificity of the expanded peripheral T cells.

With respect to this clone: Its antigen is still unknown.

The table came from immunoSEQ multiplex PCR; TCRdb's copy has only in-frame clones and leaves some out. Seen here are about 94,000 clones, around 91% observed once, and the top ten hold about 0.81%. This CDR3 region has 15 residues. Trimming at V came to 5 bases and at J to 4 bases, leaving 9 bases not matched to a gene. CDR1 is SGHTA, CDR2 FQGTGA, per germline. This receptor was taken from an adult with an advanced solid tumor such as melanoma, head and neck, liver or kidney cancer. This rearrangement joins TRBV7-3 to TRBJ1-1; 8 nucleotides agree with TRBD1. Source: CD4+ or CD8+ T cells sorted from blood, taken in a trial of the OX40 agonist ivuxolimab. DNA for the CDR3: TGTGCCAGCAGCCAGACGACAGGGGTTGGCACTGAAGCTTTCTTT. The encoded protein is CASSQTTGVGTEAFF.